This T cell receptor (beta chain) derives from a study of T cell responses to AZD1222 COVID-19 vaccine. Using immunoSEQ multiplex PCR, the repertoire was profiled, and TCRdb retains in-frame clones only, with some absent. The sample includes 95,000 to 150,000 clones, about 91% of them seen just once. Trimming cost V 4 bases and J 9 bases, with 19 bases left between them. Germline V gene data show CDR1 as LGHDT and CDR2 as YNNKEL (reference sequence). This CDR3 is built from 16 residues. This chain joins TRBV3-1 (or the pseudogene TRBV3-2) and TRBJ1-6, with D maybe TRBD1 (5 bases). The receptor was isolated from an adult in good health. The sample consisted of peripheral blood, taken on day 0 of AZD1222 vaccination. The CDR3 protein is CASSLGWGDMASPLHF. CDR3 coding DNA: TGTGCCAGCAGCCTCGGTTGGGGGGATATGGCTTCACCCCTCCACTTT.